The rows below give T cell receptor beta chains drawn from one sample of a study of blood T cell repertoires in COVID-19. Generated by immunoSEQ multiplex PCR, the TCRdb table keeps only in-frame clones and is missing some. The sample contains some 240,000 clones, around 84% of which appear only once. Sample: PBMCs or T cells enriched from blood (not recorded which). The receptors were gathered from a man aged 30-40 years with acute COVID-19. The CDR3 runs from the conserved cysteine through the conserved F or W. Each record gives: D gene, clone size, V gene, J gene, CDR3 length, CDR3 DNA, CDR3 protein. D genes are given only for firm matches. For some rows the clone size is stated as once, few or many, or as a class when expanded; others skip it.

TRBD1	.	TRBV7-3	TRBJ1-1	14	TGTGCCAGCAGCTTGACAGGGAGGAACACTGAAGCTTTCTTT	CASSLTGRNTEAFF
TRBD2	.	TRBV6-1	TRBJ2-1	16	TGTGCCAGCAGTGAAGGAGCGGGGGGGCCCTACAATGAGCAGTTCTTC	CASSEGAGGPYNEQFF
.	once	TRBV5-8	TRBJ2-1	12	TGTGCCAGCAGCTTGGAGAGCTATGAGCAGTTCTTC	CASSLESYEQFF
TRBD1	.	TRBV6-1	TRBJ2-3	16	TGTGCCAGCAGTGAAACGCCGGGACAGGGGACAGATACGCAGTATTTT	CASSETPGQGTDTQYF
.	.	TRBV19	TRBJ1-5	16	TGTGCCAGTAGTATAGATCCCAGGGTAAGCAATCAGCCCCAGCATTTT	CASSIDPRVSNQPQHF
.	.	TRBV4-3	TRBJ1-5	15	TGCGCCAGCAGCCAGACAGCTTATAGCAATCAGCCCCAGCATTTT	CASSQTAYSNQPQHF
TRBD2	.	TRBV7-9	TRBJ2-3	15	TGTGCCAGCAGCCCGCTAGCGGGGGGGCGTAATACGCAGTATTTT	CASSPLAGGRNTQYF
TRBD1	once	TRBV6-6	TRBJ1-1	13	TGTGCCACCCGACAGGGGCAGAGCACTGAAGCTTTCTTT	CATRQGQSTEAFF
.	.	TRBV2	TRBJ1-5	14	TGTGCCAGTAGTTGGGGAGGCGTGGATCAGCCCCAGCATTTT	CASSWGGVDQPQHF
TRBD2	.	TRBV2	TRBJ2-3	17	TGTGCCAGCAGAGAAGCCGGGACTAGCGGACTCACAGATACGCAGTATTTT	CASREAGTSGLTDTQYF
.	.	TRBV9	TRBJ1-2	15	TGTGCCAGCAGCGTAGCTCTGGGCGGGGAAGAAGGCTACACCTTC	CASSVALGGEEGYTF
.	.	TRBV11-2	TRBJ1-6	14	TGTGCCAGCAGCTCTAACAGGGCGTATTCACCCCTCCACTTT	CASSSNRAYSPLHF
TRBD2	.	TRBV6-2/TRBV6-3	TRBJ2-1	17	TGTGCCAGCAGTTGGACTAGCGGGAGGAGCTCCTACAATGAGCAGTTCTTC	CASSWTSGRSSYNEQFF
.	once	TRBV5-4	TRBJ2-3	16	TGTGCCAGCAGCGCAGCAAAGGACTCACCAGCCGATACGCAGTATTTT	CASSAAKDSPADTQYF
.	.	TRBV3-1/TRBV3-2	TRBJ1-5	15	TGTGCCAGCAGCCAAGGCGGACAAGGCAATCAGCCCCAGCATTTT	CASSQGGQGNQPQHF
TRBD1	.	TRBV7-9	TRBJ1-2	13	TGTGCCAGCAGCTTAGCACAGGGGAGCGGCTACACCTTC	CASSLAQGSGYTF
TRBD1	.	TRBV23-1	TRBJ1-5	16	TGCGCCAGCAGTCAACATCGGACAGGGGCCGCTCAGCCCCAGCATTTT	CASSQHRTGAAQPQHF
TRBD2	.	TRBV29-1	TRBJ2-6	17	TGCAGCGCCGTGGGGCGGGAGGGCCGCTCTGGGGCCAACGTCCTGACTTTC	CSAVGREGRSGANVLTF
.	.	TRBV29-1	TRBJ1-1	11	TGCAGCGGGTCCACAGGGATTGAAGCTTTCTTT	CSGSTGIEAFF
.	.	TRBV30	TRBJ1-4	13	TGTGCCTCAACCGGGATCAGAAATGAAAAACTGTTTTTT	CASTGIRNEKLFF
.	.	TRBV30	TRBJ2-1	10	TGTGCCTGGGGCCCGGGAGAACAGTTCTTC	CAWGPGEQFF
.	.	TRBV4-2	TRBJ1-2	17	TGTGCCAGCAGCCCTGAGGTGGGCAGCCAGGGTTCCTATGGCTACACCTTC	CASSPEVGSQGSYGYTF
.	.	TRBV19	TRBJ1-1	13	TGTGCCAGTAGGGATTATCGGGACACTGAAGCTTTCTTT	CASRDYRDTEAFF
.	.	TRBV11-2	TRBJ1-1	14	TGTGCCAGCAGCTTAGAGGGCAGGCGCACTGAAGCTTTCTTT	CASSLEGRRTEAFF
TRBD1	.	TRBV28	TRBJ1-4	15	TGTGCCAGCAGTTCCGGACAGGGGGCTTATGAAAAACTGTTTTTT	CASSSGQGAYEKLFF
.	once	TRBV4-2	TRBJ1-4	17	TGTGCCAGCAGCCAAGGCCCCCGCCAGTTAACTAATGAAAAACTGTTTTTT	CASSQGPRQLTNEKLFF
.	.	TRBV2	TRBJ1-5	15	TGTGCCAGCAGTGATTCGGGGGGCATCAGTCAGCCCCAGCATTTT	CASSDSGGISQPQHF
.	.	TRBV6-2/TRBV6-3	TRBJ1-4	13	TGTGCCAGCAGTTGGACTCTAGGAGAAAAACTGTTTTTT	CASSWTLGEKLFF
.	once	TRBV24-1	TRBJ1-5	13	TGTGCCACCAGATGGGGGGAAGGTCAGCCCCAGCATTTT	CATRWGEGQPQHF
TRBD1	.	TRBV3-1/TRBV3-2	TRBJ1-5	19	TGTGCCAGCTCACTGTCCCTTGGGGGTCGGACAGGGGGCAATCAGCCCCAGCATTTT	CASSLSLGGRTGGNQPQHF
.	.	TRBV6-5	TRBJ2-2	14	TGTGCGAGTCGTGGCAGGGTGAACACCGGGGAGCTGTTTTTT	CASRGRVNTGELFF
TRBD1	.	TRBV28	TRBJ2-3	14	TGTGCCAGCGACAGGACAGGCTTTACAGATACGCAGTATTTT	CASDRTGFTDTQYF
TRBD2	.	TRBV4-2	TRBJ2-1	16	TGTGCCAGCAGCCAAGAGGGCGGGAGTCATAACAATGAGCAGTTCTTC	CASSQEGGSHNNEQFF
.	.	TRBV19	TRBJ1-1	14	TGTGCCAGCGGGAATGCGCCCGGGGACACTGAAGCTTTCTTT	CASGNAPGDTEAFF
.	.	TRBV6-1	TRBJ1-5	14	TGTGCCAGCAGTGAACTCCTACGGAATCAGCCCCAGCATTTT	CASSELLRNQPQHF
.	.	TRBV6-5	TRBJ2-2	15	TGTGCCAGCAGTCCGTTTCAAAGCGGTACCGGGGAGCTGTTTTTT	CASSPFQSGTGELFF
.	.	TRBV19	TRBJ2-1	15	TGTGCCAGTAGTAACGCGGAGAGATCCTACAATGAGCAGTTCTTC	CASSNAERSYNEQFF
.	.	TRBV7-9	TRBJ1-2	15	TGTGCCAGCAGCTTAGCATCGGGGGGGCTGTCCGGCTACACCTTC	CASSLASGGLSGYTF
TRBD2	.	TRBV4-2	TRBJ2-6	16	TGTGCCAGCAGCCCTAGCGGGAGCTCTGGGGCCAACGTCCTGACTTTC	CASSPSGSSGANVLTF
TRBD2	.	TRBV11-3	TRBJ2-5	15	TGTGCCAGCAGCTTCGTGAGAACTAGCGGAGAGACCCAGTACTTC	CASSFVRTSGETQYF
.	.	TRBV2	TRBJ2-2	14	TGTGCCAGCAGTTTGAAAGTAGCGACCGGGGAGCTGTTTTTT	CASSLKVATGELFF
.	.	TRBV6-5	TRBJ2-1	13	TGTGCCAGCAGTTACAACCACAACAGTGAGCAGTTCTTC	CASSYNHNSEQFF
TRBD1	.	TRBV5-6	TRBJ1-2	15	TGTGCCAGCAGCTTGCCGGGACAGTCTAACTATGGCTACACCTTC	CASSLPGQSNYGYTF
.	.	TRBV6-5	TRBJ1-2	13	TGTGCCAGCAGCCGGCGGTTTGGCTATGGCTACACCTTC	CASSRRFGYGYTF
.	.	TRBV5-1	TRBJ2-5	14	TGTGCCAGCAGCCCGATCGGTACCGAAGAGACCCAGTACTTC	CASSPIGTEETQYF
.	.	TRBV27	TRBJ2-6	15	TGTGCCAGCAGCCCACTTAGCTCTGGGGCCAACGTCCTGACTTTC	CASSPLSSGANVLTF
TRBD2	.	TRBV9	TRBJ2-3	17	TGTGCCAGCAGCTTTACCCAGACTAGCGGGGGGGCAGATACGCAGTATTTT	CASSFTQTSGGADTQYF